A single T cell receptor beta chain is shown here with its context. This entry belongs to a study of blood T cell repertoires in COVID-19. Study-level background: There were acute and convalescent COVID-19 samples, and they came from the United States, Italy and Spain.

The CDR3 runs 16 residues. Trimming removed 0 bases from V and 4 bases from J, with 11 bases in between. CDR1 and CDR2 from the germline V gene are SGHKS and YYEKEE (reference sequence). Here immunoSEQ multiplex PCR was the method, and the copy in TCRdb shows in-frame clones only, minus some. The sample contains 250,000 to 350,000 clones, 86% of which appear only once. The chain carries TRBV5-5 and TRBJ2-6; D might be TRBD2 (6 bases). Sequencing was done on a sample of peripheral blood. The TCR comes from a woman aged 50 to 60 with acute or convalescent COVID-19. The CDR3 region is CASSLGRGGGANVLTF. The CDR3 DNA sequence: TGTGCCAGCAGCTTGGGGCGGGGCGGCGGGGCCAACGTCCTGACTTTC.